This T cell receptor beta chain came from a study of shared clonotypes between healthy human individuals. Study-level findings and limits: The study generally estimated greater richness for naive than memory subsets. Rarefaction curves obtained for sorted subsets showed sequencing incomplete despite large depth.

A word on this clone: The antigen remains unidentified.

Data came from immunoSEQ multiplex PCR; TCRdb stores just in-frame clones and leaves some out. The table includes about 600,000 clones, approximately 97% detected once. With 5 bases clipped from V and 6 bases from J, the junction kept 6 bases outside the gene matches. CDR1 and CDR2 (germline): MNHNY, SVGAGI (reference sequence). The CDR3 length is 13 residues. Input material: naive CD4+ T cells sorted from blood. This sample's subset: CD45RA+ positively selected. V usage is TRBV6-6 and J usage is TRBJ2-7, with 8 bases fitting TRBD1. The sequence was obtained from a woman between 25 and 40 years old in good health. CDR3 in DNA: TGTGCCAGCAGTCGGACAGGGTACGGCGAGCAGTACTTC. Residues: CASSRTGYGEQYF.